This note documents a single TCR beta chain sequence. Its cognate antigen is unknown. Then a second PCR, running about 7 to 11 cycles, was carried out with a sample-barcoded 5' primer and a J-beta primer mix. TCRdb analysed the 5' RACE reads with MiXCR anew, one entry per CDR3 protein. The sample comprises some 900,000 distinct CDR3 sequences, approximately 49% of which are singletons, and 13% rests with the top ten. With 5 bases removed from V and 6 bases from J, the gap between germline ends came to 8 bases. The germline gives CDR1 DFQATT, CDR2 SNEGSKA (reference sequence). The CDR3 length is 11 residues. Caucasian individuals from Russia who were healthy and aged about 6 to 90 acted as donors. The draw of peripheral blood yielded roughly 9.1 milliliters from each donor. This entry belongs to a study of blood T cells in healthy people across ages. Study findings and constraints: The recorded TCR beta diversity per million T cells decreased in a roughly linear manner with age. It was the long-lived donors that had more naive CD4+ cells and higher diversity than aged donors.

The receptor was isolated from a man under 40 in good health. The chain uses TRBV20-1 and TRBJ2-1; weak D call: TRBD2 (5 bases). Sequencing was performed on blood. Written as DNA, the CDR3 is TGCAGTGCTGCGGGCGCCAATGAGCAGTTCTTC. Translated, it gives CSAAGANEQFF.